This paragraph reports one T cell receptor (beta chain). This record comes from a study of control samples from healthy donors and cancer patients. Profiled with immunoSEQ multiplex PCR; TCRdb holds only in-frame clones, not every one. Among under 150,000 clones listed, around 90% were seen once. CDR1 is SGHTA, CDR2 FQGTGA, per germline. Trimming cost V 3 bases and J 5 bases; bases outside gene matches: 8. This CDR3 region has 15 residues. V is TRBV7-3 and J is TRBJ2-7; 9 bases are shared with TRBD2. The receptor was derived from a man aged 25 to 40 in good health. The sequenced material came from blood. The CDR3 sequence: CASSLRGRAGDEQYF. The CDR3 region has the DNA TGTGCCAGCAGCTTGCGCGGGAGGGCCGGGGACGAGCAGTACTTC.